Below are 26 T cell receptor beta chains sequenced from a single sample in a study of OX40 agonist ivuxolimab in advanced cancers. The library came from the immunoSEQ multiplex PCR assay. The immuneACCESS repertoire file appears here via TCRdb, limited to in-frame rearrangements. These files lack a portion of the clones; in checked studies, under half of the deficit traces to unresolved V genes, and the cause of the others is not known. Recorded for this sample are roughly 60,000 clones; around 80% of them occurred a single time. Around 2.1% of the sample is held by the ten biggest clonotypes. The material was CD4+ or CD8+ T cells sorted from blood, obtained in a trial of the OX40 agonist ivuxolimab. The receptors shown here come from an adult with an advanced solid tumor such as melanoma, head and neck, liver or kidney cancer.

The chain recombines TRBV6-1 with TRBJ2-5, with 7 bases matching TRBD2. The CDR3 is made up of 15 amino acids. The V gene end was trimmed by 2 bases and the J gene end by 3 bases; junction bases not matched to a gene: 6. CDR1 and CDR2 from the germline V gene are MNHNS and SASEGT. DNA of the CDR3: TGTGCCAGCAGTGAAATCCCAGGGACTAAAGAGACCCAGTACTTC. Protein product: CASSEIPGTKETQYF.

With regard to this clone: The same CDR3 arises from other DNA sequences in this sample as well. The CDR3 region is CSVVPPNEQFF. Here the CDR3 DNA reads TGCAGCGTTGTACCCCCAAATGAGCAGTTCTTC. The chain links TRBV29-1 to TRBJ2-1; no clear D. The CDR3 has 11 amino acids. Trimming cost V 4 bases and J 7 bases, with 8 bases left between them. The germline CDR1 and CDR2 sequences are SQVTM and ANQGSEA.

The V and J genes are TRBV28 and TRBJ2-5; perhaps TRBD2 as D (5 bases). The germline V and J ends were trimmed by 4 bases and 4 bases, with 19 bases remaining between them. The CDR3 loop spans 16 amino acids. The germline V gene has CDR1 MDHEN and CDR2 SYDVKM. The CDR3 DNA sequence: TGTGCCAGCAGTTCGTCGAAGGGCGGGCAAGGAGAGACCCAGTACTTC. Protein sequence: CASSSSKGGQGETQYF.

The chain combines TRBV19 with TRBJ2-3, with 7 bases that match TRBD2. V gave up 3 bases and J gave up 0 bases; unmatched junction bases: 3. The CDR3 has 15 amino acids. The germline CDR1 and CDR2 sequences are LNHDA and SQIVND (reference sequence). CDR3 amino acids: CASSIGGGSTDTQYF. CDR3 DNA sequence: TGTGCCAGTAGTATTGGCGGGGGTAGCACAGATACGCAGTATTTT.

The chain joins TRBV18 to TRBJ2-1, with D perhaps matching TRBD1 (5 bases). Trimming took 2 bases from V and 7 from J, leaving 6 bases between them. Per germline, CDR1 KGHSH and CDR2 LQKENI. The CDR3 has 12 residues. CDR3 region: CASSPNRNEQFF. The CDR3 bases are TGTGCCAGCTCACCAAACAGGAATGAGCAGTTCTTC.

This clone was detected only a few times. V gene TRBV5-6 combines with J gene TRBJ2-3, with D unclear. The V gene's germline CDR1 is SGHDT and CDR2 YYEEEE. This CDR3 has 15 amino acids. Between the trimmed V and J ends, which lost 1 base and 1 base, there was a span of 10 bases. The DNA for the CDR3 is TGTGCCAGCAGCTTGTTCTCCCGGGGCACAGATACGCAGTATTTT. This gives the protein CASSLFSRGTDTQYF.

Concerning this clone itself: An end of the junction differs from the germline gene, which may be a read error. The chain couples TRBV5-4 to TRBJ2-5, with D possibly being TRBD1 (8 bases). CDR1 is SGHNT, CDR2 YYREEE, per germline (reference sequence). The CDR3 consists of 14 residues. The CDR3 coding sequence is TGTGCCAGCAACTTGTACAGGGGGGGAAAGACCCAGTACTTC. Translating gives CASNLYRGGKTQYF.

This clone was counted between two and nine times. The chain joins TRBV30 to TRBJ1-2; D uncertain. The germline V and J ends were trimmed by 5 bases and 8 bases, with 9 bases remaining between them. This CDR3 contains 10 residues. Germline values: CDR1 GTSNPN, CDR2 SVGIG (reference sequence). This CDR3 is CAWLRQGYTF. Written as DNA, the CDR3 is TGTGCCTGGCTACGACAAGGCTACACCTTC.

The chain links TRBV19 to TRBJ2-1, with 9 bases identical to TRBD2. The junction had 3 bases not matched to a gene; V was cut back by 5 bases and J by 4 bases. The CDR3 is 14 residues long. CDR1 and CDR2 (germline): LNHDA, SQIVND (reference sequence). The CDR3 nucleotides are TGTGCCAGTAGTCGACTAGCGGAGTACAATGAGCAGTTCTTC. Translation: CASSRLAEYNEQFF.

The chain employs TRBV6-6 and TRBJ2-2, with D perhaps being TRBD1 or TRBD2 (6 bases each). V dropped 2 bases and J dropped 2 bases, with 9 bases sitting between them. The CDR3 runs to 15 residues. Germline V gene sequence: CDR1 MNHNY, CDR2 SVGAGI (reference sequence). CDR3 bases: TGTGCCAGCAGTTACGAGGGGGGAAACACCGGGGAGCTGTTTTTT. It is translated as CASSYEGGNTGELFF.

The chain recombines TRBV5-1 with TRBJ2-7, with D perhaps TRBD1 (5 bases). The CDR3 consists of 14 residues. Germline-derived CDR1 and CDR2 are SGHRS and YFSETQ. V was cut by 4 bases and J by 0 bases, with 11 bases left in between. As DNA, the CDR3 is TGCGCCAGCAGCCAGTCGACAGTCTCCTACGAGCAGTACTTC. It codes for CASSQSTVSYEQYF.

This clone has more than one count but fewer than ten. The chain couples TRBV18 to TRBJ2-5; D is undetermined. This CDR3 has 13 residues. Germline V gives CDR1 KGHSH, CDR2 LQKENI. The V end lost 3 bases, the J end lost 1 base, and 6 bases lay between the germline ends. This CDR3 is CASSPFPQETQYF. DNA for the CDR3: TGTGCCAGCTCACCTTTCCCCCAAGAGACCCAGTACTTC.

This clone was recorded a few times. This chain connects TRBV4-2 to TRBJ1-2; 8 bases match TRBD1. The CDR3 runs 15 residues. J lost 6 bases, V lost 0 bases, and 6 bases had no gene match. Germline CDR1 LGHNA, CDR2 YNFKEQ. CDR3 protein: CASSQDRTGRDGYTF. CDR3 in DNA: TGTGCCAGCAGCCAAGATCGGACAGGGAGGGATGGCTACACCTTC.

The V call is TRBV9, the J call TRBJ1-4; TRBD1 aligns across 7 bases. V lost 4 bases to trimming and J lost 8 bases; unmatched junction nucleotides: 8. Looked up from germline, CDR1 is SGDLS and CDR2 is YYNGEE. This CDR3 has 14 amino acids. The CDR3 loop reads CASSQTGRREKLFF. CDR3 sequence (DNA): TGTGCCAGCAGCCAGACAGGGAGGAGGGAAAAACTGTTTTTT.

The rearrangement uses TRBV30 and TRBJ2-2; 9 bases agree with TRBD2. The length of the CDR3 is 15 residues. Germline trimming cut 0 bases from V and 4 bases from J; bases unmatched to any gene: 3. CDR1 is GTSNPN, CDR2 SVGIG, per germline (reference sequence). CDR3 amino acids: CAWSVAGGPTGELFF. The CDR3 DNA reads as TGTGCCTGGAGTGTAGCGGGAGGCCCCACCGGGGAGCTGTTTTTT.

The CDR3 loop is CASSLRRTDTQYF. In DNA form, the CDR3 reads TGTGCCAGCAGCTTGCGCCGCACAGATACGCAGTATTTT. The chain employs TRBV5-4 and TRBJ2-3; the D is unclear. V was trimmed by 1 base and J by 1 base, leaving 4 bases between them. CDR3 size: 13 residues. CDR1 and CDR2 from the germline V gene are SGHNT and YYREEE (reference sequence).

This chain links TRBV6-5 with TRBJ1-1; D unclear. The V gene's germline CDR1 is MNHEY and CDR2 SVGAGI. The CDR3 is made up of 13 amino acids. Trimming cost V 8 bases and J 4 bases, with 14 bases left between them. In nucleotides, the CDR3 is TGTGCCAGCTCCCGGGAGGAACGCACTGAAGCTTTCTTT. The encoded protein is CASSREERTEAFF.

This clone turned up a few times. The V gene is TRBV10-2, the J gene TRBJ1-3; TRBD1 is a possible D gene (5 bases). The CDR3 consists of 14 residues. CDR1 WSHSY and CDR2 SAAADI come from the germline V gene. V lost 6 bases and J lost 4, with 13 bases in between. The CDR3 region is CASSRGREGNTIYF. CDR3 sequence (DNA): TGCGCCAGCAGCCGGGGCAGGGAAGGAAACACCATATATTTT.

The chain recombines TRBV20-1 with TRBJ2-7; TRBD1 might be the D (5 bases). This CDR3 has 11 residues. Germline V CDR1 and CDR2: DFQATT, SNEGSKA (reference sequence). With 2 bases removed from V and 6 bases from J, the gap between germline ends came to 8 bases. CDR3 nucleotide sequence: TGCAGTGCTAGACAGGGCGGCGAGCAGTACTTC. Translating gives CSARQGGEQYF.

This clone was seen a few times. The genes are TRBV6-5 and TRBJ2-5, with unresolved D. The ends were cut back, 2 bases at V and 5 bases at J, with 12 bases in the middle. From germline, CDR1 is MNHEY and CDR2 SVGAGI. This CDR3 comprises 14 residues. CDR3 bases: TGTGCCAGCAGTTACGGCTCGTTGGGGGAGACCCAGTACTTC. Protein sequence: CASSYGSLGETQYF.

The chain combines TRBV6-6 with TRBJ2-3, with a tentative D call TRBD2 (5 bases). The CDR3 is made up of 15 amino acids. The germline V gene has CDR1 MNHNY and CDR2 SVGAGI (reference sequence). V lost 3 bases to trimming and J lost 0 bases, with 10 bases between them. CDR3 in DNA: TGTGCCAGCAGTTATTTACGGACTAGCACAGATACGCAGTATTTT. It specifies CASSYLRTSTDTQYF.

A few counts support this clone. This CDR3 reads CASRGQGTWEQYF. CDR3 nucleotides: TGTGCCAGCAGGGGACAGGGAACGTGGGAGCAGTACTTC. This chain uses TRBV6-5 with TRBJ2-7; 9 bases line up with TRBD1. Germline CDR1 and CDR2: MNHEY and SVGAGI. V lost 6 bases, J lost 7 bases, and 7 bases stayed unmatched. This CDR3 region has 13 residues.

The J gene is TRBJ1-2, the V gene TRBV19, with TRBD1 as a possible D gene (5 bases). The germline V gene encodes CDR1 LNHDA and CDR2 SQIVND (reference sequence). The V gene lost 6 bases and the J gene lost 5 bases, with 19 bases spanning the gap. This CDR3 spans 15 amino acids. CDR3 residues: CASSPLLRQIYGYTF. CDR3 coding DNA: TGTGCCAGTAGCCCTCTCCTTCGACAGATTTATGGCTACACCTTC.

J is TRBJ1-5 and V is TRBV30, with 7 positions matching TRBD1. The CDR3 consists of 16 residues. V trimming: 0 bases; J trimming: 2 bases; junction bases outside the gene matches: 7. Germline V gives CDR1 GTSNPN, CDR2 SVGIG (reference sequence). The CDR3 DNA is TGTGCCTGGAGTGTAGGGGGCAGTATTGGCAATCAGCCCCAGCATTTT. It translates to CAWSVGGSIGNQPQHF.

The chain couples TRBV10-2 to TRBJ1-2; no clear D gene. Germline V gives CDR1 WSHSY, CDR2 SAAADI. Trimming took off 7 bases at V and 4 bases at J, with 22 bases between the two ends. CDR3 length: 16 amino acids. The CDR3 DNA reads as TGCGCCAGCACCCAACCCCCCGGGTCGGGCCGCTATGGCTACACCTTC. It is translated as CASTQPPGSGRYGYTF.

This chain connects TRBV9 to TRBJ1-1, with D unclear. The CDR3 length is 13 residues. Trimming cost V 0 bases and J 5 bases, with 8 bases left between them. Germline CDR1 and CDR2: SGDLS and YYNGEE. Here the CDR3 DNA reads TGTGCCAGCAGCGTAGTATTAGGGACTGAAGCTTTCTTT. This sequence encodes CASSVVLGTEAFF.